This T cell receptor (beta chain) came from a study of T cell responses to AZD1222 COVID-19 vaccine (dated by TCRdb to the early 2020s). For the study in its entirety: AZD1222 recipients with second doses at about 4 weeks or about 12 weeks were pooled, because spike-specific TCR depth and breadth did not differ between schedules. A total of just over 230 trial participants underwent TCR sequencing, of whom 207 had received two doses of AZD1222 and around 25 had received two doses of the MenACWY control vaccine. Trial participants were enrolled into age subgroups of 18-55, 56-69 and 70-plus years, which contained around 150, 28 and 57 TCR-sequenced participants, respectively.

Study-level results and caveats: Participants were mostly white British, with more females than males. The authors suggested clonal diversity may have been underestimated. Epitopes outside the regions mutated in the B.1.351 and B.1.1.7 variants were reportedly recognized by nearly half of the unique spike-specific TCRs. Only 5 to 7 AZD1222 recipients were SARS-CoV-2 seropositive at baseline, limiting conclusions about previously exposed vaccinees. After two AZD1222 doses, both the breadth and the depth of spike-specific TCRs were significantly higher than at day 0 and than in MenACWY recipients. In the small 56-69-year group, the increase in depth fell short of significance, most likely because of low power. The whole spike protein was spanned by vaccine-associated CD4 TCRs, and dominant responses were seen in regions 160-218 and 743-854. Because no samples from the day 14 peak response were available, repertoires could be characterized only after the peak T cell response.

The CDR3 regions of human TCRbeta chains were analyzed by immunosequencing. In the source study's methods: TCRs in the repertoires were matched against a reference library of SARS-CoV-2-specific TCRs that had been generated with the MIRA antigen-specificity platform. Breadth meant the fraction of unique TCRs that were SARS-CoV-2-associated, whereas depth meant the fraction of total T cells that were SARS-CoV-2-associated. Using the MIRA data, each spike-specific TCR was mapped to the spike region that the TCR reacts to and placed in a CD4 or CD8 class. Log10-transformed breadth and depth values were compared by one-way ANOVA with Sidak's multiple comparisons tests. TCRdb retrieved this table from immuneACCESS and kept in-frame rearrangements only. Not all clones are present; in checked studies, unresolved V genes account for under half, and no reason is known for the remainder. The D gene and trimming were derived from the DNA, and the V and J assignments and clone size from that table. Within this sample are some 130,000 clones, with about 92% of them counted one time only. The top ten constitute approximately 9% of the sample.

Reading the label with the study, this specimen's time point is: baseline before first vaccination. Vaccinee samples came from UK trials COV001 and COV002, including a single-blind randomized controlled phase 2/3 trial of AZD1222 (ChAdOx1 nCoV-19) in healthy adults. For TCRbeta chain sequencing, PBMC samples were collected from trial participants at day 0 and at day 28 after the second dose. Including cysteine and phenylalanine, the CDR3 has 16 amino acids. Here the CDR3 DNA is all that survives: 48 bases in frame from base 1. CDR1 and CDR2, looked up from the germline V gene, are SGHNT and YENEEA. Compared with germline, V lacks 4 bases and J lacks 3 bases; bases without a gene match: 7. A note on this clone: What this receptor recognizes is not known. Nothing much larger sits one base from this clone, and base qualities are not available.

Sequencing used peripheral blood, obtained on day 0 of AZD1222 vaccination. The chain is encoded by TRBV11-3 joined to TRBJ1-4; TRBD1 agrees with 8 junctional bases. The sequence was obtained from an adult in good health. The CDR3 is CASSSRTGWANEKLFF. The DNA is TGTGCCAGCAGCTCCCGGACAGGGTGGGCTAATGAAAAACTGTTTTTT.